This T cell receptor (beta chain) derives from a study of cytomegalovirus exposure and HLA in healthy donors. Study-wide points: Associated with cytomegalovirus, according to the listing, were fewer than 200 TCR beta chains.

It was with 60 Vbeta and 13 Jbeta primers that the PCR ran. Study processing details: Unique TCR beta chains totaled roughly 80 million in a later count, with approximately 11 million of them shared. Data came from immunoSEQ multiplex PCR; TCRdb stores just in-frame clones and leaves some out. V and J calls and clone size are as listed in that table; D and trimming were resolved from the DNA. The sample has around 91,000 clones; around 80% are singletons. A word on this clone: Antigen unknown.

The germline gives CDR1 MNHEY, CDR2 SMNVEV (reference sequence). The trim removed 2 bases at V and 5 bases at J, leaving 3 bases unmatched. The CDR3 runs to 14 residues. This sequence was found in a male donor in good health and CMV-seropositive. The sample was PBMCs. This rearrangement joins TRBV27 to TRBJ2-5, with TRBD1 matching over 9 bases. The CDR3 region is CASSLGTGIETQYF. In nucleotides, the CDR3 is TGTGCCAGCAGTTTAGGGACAGGGATCGAGACCCAGTACTTC.